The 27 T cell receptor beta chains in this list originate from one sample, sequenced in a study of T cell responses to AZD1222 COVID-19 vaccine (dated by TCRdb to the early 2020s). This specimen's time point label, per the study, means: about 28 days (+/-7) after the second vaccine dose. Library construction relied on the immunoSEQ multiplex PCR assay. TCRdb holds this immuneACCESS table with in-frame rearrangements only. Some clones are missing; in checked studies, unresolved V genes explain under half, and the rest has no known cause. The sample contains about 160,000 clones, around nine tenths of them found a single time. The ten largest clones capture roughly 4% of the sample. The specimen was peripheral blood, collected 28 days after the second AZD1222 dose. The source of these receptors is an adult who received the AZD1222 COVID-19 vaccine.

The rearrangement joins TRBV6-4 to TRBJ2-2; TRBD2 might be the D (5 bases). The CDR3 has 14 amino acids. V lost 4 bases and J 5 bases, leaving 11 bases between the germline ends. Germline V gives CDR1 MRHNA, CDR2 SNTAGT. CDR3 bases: TGTGCCAGCAGTGCTTCCCCGGGGACCGGGGAGCTGTTTTTT. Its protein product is CASSASPGTGELFF.

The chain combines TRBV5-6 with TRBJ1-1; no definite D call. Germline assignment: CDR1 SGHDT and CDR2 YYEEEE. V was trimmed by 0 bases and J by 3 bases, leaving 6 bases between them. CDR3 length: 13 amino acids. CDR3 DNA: TGTGCCAGCAGCTTGGAAATTTACACTGAAGCTTTCTTT. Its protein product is CASSLEIYTEAFF.

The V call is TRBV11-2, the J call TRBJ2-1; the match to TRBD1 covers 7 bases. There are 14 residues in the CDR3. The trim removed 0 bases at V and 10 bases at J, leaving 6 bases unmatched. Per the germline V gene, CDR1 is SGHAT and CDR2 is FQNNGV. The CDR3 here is CASSLDRQDREQFF. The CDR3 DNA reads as TGTGCCAGCAGCTTAGACCGACAGGACAGGGAGCAGTTCTTC.

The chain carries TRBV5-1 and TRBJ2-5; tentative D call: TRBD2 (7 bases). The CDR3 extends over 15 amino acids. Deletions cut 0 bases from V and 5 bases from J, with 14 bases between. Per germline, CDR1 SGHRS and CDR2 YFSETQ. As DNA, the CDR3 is TGCGCCAGCAGCTTGGGTGTCAGGGGAGGGGAGACCCAGTACTTC. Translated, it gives CASSLGVRGGETQYF.

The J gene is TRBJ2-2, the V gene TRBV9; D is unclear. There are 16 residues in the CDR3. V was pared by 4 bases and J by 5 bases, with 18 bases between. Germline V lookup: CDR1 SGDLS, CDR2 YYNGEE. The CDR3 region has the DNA TGTGCCAGCAGCCCCAGCAAGGGTAAATTTACCGGGGAGCTGTTTTTT. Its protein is CASSPSKGKFTGELFF.

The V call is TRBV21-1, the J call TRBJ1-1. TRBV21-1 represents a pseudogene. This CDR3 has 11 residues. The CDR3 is CASSKMTEAFF. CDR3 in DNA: TGTGCCAGCAGCAAAATGACTGAAGCTTTCTTT.

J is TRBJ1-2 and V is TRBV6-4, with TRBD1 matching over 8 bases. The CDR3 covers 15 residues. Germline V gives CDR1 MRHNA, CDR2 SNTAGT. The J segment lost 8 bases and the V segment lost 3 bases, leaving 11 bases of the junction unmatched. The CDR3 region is CASSETMDRAGGYTF. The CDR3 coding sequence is TGTGCCAGCAGTGAAACAATGGACAGGGCAGGAGGCTACACCTTC.

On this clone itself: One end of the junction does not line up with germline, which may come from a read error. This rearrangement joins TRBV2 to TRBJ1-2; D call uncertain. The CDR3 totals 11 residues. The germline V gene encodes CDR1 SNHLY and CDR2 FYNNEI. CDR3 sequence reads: CASSYQVRESF. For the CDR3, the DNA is TGTGCCAGCAGTTATCAAGTACGGGAGTCCTTC.

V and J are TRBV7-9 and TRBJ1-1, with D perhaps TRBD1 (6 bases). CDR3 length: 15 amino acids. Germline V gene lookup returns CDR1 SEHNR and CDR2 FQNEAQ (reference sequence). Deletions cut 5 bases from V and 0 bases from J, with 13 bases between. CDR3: CASSPLQGMNTEAFF. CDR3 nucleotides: TGTGCCAGCAGCCCGCTTCAGGGGATGAACACTGAAGCTTTCTTT.

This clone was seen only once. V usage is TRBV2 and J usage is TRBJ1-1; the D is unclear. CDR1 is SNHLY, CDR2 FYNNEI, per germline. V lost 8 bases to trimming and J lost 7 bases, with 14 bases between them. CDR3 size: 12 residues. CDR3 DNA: TGTGCCAGCTCCAGGTCCCCTCGTGAAGCTTTCTTT. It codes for CASSRSPREAFF.

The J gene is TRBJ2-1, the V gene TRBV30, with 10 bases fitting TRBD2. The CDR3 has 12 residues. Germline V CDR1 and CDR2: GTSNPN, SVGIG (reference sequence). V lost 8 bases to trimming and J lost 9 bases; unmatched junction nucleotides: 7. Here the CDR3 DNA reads TGTGCCCAGGGGACTAGCGCAAGTGAGCAGTTCTTC. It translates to CAQGTSASEQFF.

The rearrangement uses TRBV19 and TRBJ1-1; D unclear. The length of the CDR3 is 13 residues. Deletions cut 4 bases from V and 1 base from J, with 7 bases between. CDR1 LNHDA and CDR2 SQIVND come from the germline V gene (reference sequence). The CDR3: CASSNTRNTEAFF. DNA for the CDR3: TGTGCCAGTAGTAATACACGGAACACTGAAGCTTTCTTT.

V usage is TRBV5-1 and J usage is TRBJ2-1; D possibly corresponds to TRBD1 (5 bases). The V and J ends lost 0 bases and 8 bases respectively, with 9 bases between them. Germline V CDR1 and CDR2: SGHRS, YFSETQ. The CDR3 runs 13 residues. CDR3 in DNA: TGCGCCAGCAGCTTGGTAGGGGTCGATGAGCAGTTCTTC. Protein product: CASSLVGVDEQFF. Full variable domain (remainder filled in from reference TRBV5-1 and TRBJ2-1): KAGVTQTPRYLIKTRGQQVTLSCSPISGHRSVSWYQQTPGQGLQFLFEYFSETQRNKGNFPGRFSGRQFSNSRSEMNVSTLELGDSALYLCASSLVGVDEQFFGPGTRLTVL.

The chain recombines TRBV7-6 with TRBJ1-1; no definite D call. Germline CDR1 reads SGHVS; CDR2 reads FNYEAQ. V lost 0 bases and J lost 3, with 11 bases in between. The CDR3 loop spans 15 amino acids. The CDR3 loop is CASSLARGAYTEAFF. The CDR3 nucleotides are TGTGCCAGCAGCTTAGCGAGAGGAGCTTACACTGAAGCTTTCTTT. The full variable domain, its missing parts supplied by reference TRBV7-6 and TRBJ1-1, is GAGVSQSPRYKVTKRGQDVALRCDPISGHVSLYWYRQALGQGPEFLTYFNYEAQQDKSGLPNDRFSAERPEGSISTLTIQRTEQRDSAMYRCASSLARGAYTEAFFGQGTRLTVV.

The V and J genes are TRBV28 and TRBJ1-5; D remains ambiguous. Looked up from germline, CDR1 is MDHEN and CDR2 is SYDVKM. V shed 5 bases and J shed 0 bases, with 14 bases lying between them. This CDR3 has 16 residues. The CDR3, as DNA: TGTGCCAGCAGTCCCATGTCGGAGTATAGCAATCAGCCCCAGCATTTT. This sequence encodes CASSPMSEYSNQPQHF.

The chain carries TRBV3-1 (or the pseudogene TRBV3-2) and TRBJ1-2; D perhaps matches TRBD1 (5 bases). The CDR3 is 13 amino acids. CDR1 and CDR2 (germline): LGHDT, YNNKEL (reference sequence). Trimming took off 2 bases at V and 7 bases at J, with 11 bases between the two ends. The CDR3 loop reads CASSQQGSGGYTF. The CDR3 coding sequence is TGTGCCAGCAGCCAACAGGGTTCGGGTGGCTACACCTTC.

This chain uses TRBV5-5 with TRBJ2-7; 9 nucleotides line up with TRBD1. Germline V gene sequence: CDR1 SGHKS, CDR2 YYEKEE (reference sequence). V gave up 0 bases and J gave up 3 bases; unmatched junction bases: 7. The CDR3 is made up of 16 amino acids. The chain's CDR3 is CASSLVSGTGLYEQYF. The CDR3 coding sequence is TGTGCCAGCAGCTTGGTCAGCGGGACAGGGCTCTACGAGCAGTACTTC. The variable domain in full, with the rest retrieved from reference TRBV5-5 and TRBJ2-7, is DAGVTQSPTHLIKTRGQQVTLRCSPISGHKSVSWYQQVLGQGPQFIFQYYEKEERGRGNFPDRFSARQFPNYSSELNVNALLLGDSALYLCASSLVSGTGLYEQYFGPGTRLTVT.

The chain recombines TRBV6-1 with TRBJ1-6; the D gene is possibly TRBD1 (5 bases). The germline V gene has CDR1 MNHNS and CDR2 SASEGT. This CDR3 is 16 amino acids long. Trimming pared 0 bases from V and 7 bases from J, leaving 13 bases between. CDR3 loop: CASSEAGTVPNSPLHF. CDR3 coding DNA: TGTGCCAGCAGTGAAGCGGGGACGGTTCCCAATTCACCCCTCCACTTT.

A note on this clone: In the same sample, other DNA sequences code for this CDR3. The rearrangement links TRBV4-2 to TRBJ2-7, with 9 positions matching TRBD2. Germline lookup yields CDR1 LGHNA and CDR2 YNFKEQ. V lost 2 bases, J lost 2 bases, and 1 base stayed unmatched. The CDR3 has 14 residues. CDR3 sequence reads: CASSQPSGAYEQYF. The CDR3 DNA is TGTGCCAGCAGCCAACCTAGCGGGGCCTACGAGCAGTACTTC.

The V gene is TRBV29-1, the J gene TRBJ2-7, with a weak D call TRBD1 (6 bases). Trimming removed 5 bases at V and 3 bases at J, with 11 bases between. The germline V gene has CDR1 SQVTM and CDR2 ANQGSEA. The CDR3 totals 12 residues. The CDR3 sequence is CSVIQGIYEQYF. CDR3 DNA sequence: TGCAGCGTTATACAGGGTATCTACGAGCAGTACTTC.

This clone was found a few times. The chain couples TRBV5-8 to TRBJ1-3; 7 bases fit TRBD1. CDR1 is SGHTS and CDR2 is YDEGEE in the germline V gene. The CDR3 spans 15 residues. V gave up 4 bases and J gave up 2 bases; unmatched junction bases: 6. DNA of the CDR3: TGTGCCAGCAGCCGACAGGGAGGCACTGGAAACACCATATATTTT. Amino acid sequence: CASSRQGGTGNTIYF.

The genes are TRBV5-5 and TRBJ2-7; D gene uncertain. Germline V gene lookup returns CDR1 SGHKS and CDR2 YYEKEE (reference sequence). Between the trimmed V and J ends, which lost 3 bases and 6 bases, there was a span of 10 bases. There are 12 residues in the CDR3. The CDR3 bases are TGTGCCAGCAGCTGGACGGACGGCGAGCAGTACTTC. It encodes CASSWTDGEQYF.

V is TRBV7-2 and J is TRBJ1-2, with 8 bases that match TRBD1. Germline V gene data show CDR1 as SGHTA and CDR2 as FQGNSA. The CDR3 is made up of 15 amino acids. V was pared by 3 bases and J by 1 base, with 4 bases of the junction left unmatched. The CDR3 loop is CASSFGTGYNYGYTF. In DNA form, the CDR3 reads TGTGCCAGCAGCTTCGGGACAGGATATAACTATGGCTACACCTTC.

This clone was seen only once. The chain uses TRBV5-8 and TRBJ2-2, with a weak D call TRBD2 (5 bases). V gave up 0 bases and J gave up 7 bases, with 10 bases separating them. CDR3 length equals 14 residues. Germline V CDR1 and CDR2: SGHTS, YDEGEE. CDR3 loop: CASSLGTQVGELFF. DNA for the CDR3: TGTGCCAGCAGCTTGGGGACTCAGGTCGGGGAGCTGTTTTTT.

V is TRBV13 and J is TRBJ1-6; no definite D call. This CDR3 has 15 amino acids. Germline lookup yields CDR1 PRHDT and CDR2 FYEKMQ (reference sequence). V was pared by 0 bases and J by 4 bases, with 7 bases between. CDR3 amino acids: CASSLGSAYNSPLHF. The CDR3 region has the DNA TGTGCCAGCAGCTTAGGCTCGGCTTATAATTCACCCCTCCACTTT.

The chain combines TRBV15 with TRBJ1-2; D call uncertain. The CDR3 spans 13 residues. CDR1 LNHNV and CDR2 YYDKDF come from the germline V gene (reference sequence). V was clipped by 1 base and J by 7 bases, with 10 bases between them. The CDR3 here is CATSRGSPIGYTF. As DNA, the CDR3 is TGTGCCACCAGCAGAGGATCCCCTATTGGCTACACCTTC. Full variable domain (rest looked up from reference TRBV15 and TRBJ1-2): DAMVIQNPRYQVTQFGKPVTLSCSQTLNHNVMYWYQQKSSQAPKLLFHYYDKDFNNEADTPDNFQSRRPNTSFCFLDIRSPGLGDTAMYLCATSRGSPIGYTFGSGTRLTVV.

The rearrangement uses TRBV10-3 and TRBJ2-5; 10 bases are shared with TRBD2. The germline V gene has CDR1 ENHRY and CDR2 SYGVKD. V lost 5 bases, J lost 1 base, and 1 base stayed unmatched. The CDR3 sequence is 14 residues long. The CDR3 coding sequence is TGTGCCATCAGTCTAGCGGGGGCCCAAGAGACCCAGTACTTC. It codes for CAISLAGAQETQYF.